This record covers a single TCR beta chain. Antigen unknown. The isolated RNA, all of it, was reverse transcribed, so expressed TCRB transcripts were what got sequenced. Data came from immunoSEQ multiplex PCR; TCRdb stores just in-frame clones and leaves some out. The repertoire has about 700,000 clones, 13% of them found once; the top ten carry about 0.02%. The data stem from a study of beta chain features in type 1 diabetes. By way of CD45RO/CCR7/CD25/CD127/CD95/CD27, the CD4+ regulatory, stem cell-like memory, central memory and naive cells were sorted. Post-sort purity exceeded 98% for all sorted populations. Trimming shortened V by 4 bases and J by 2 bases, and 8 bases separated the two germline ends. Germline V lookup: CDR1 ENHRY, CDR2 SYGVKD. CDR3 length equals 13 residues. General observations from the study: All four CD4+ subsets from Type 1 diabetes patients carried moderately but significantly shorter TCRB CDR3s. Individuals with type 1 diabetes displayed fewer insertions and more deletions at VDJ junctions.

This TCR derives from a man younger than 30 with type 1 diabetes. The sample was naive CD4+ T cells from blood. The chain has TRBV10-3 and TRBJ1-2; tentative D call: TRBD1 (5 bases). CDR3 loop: CAISVQENYGYTF. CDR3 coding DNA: TGTGCCATCAGTGTACAGGAAAACTATGGCTACACCTTC.